The 3 T cell receptor beta chains in this list originate from one sample, sequenced in a study of T cell repertoires in cytomegalovirus infection. These TCRs are of unknown antigen specificity. One entry per CDR3 protein results from TCRdb running MiXCR on the reads. The sample holds 600,000 to 700,000 distinct CDR3 sequences, 33% seen once. The sequencing here drew on cultured PBMCs, taken from culture after CMV antigen stimulation. Every receptor here comes from a human donor in good health (CMV status not recorded). Some clones in this sample may be carry-over from other donors' samples.

This clonotype has just a few counts. The rearrangement joins TRBV7-6 to TRBJ2-3; 8 positions agree with TRBD2. The V gene end was trimmed by 5 bases and the J gene end by 3 bases; junction bases not matched to a gene: 7. The CDR3 is 15 amino acids. CDR1 is SGHVS, CDR2 FNYEAQ, per germline. The CDR3, as DNA: TGTGCCAGCAGCCCGGAGCGGGAGCGAACAGATACGCAGTATTTT. Translated: CASSPERERTDTQYF.

The chain joins TRBV7-8 to TRBJ2-2, with D possibly matching TRBD2 (7 bases). The CDR3 consists of 18 residues. The germline gives CDR1 SGHVS, CDR2 FQNEAQ. Deletions cut 5 bases from V and 6 bases from J, with 25 bases between. The CDR3 coding sequence is TGTGCCAGCAGCCCGCACTCGGGGCAGGGGACTACGGCCGGGGAGCTGTTTTTT. This gives the protein CASSPHSGQGTTAGELFF.

This clonotype was counted between two and nine times. V gene TRBV11-2 combines with J gene TRBJ2-3; D is uncertain. Trimming stripped 0 bases from V and 2 bases from J, with 9 bases between. Germline lookup yields CDR1 SGHAT and CDR2 FQNNGV. This CDR3 spans 15 amino acids. The CDR3, as DNA: TGTGCCAGCAGCTTAGAAGGCAGGAACACAGATACGCAGTATTTT. The encoded protein is CASSLEGRNTDTQYF.